The 10 T cell receptor beta chains in this list originate from one sample, sequenced in a study of blood T cell repertoires in COVID-19. TCRdb's table, derived via immunoSEQ multiplex PCR, lists solely in-frame clones and lacks some. Of tens of thousands of clones in the sample, about 88% were seen once. Sequencing was performed on peripheral blood. These receptors were obtained from a man in his 70s with active or convalescent COVID-19.

The J gene is TRBJ1-3, the V gene TRBV28; no firm D call. Germline V gives CDR1 MDHEN, CDR2 SYDVKM. V lost 1 base and J 4 bases, leaving 5 bases between the germline ends. This CDR3 is 13 amino acids long. CDR3 in amino acids: CASSLSSGNTIYF. Written as DNA, the CDR3 is TGTGCCAGCAGTTTATCTTCCGGAAACACCATATATTTT.

The CDR3 loop reads CASSLEGRGSNQPQHF. In DNA, the CDR3 is TGTGCCAGCAGTTTAGAGGGGAGGGGGAGCAATCAGCCCCAGCATTTT. This chain links TRBV28 with TRBJ1-5, with D perhaps matching TRBD1 (6 bases). Trimming stripped 2 bases from V and 1 base from J, with 12 bases between. Germline V gives CDR1 MDHEN, CDR2 SYDVKM. This CDR3 has 16 residues.

The chain joins TRBV7-6 to TRBJ2-1, with 9 bases identical to TRBD1. The germline V gene encodes CDR1 SGHVS and CDR2 FNYEAQ. V dropped 1 base and J dropped 5; count of bases not matched to a gene: 6. This CDR3 has 16 residues. CDR3: CASSLGPGQGNNEQFF. The CDR3 DNA follows: TGTGCCAGCAGCTTAGGCCCGGGACAGGGTAACAATGAGCAGTTCTTC.

The chain is built from TRBV5-1 and TRBJ1-2, with D unclear. Trimming took 0 bases from V and 7 from J, leaving 10 bases between them. CDR1 and CDR2 (germline): SGHRS, YFSETQ. CDR3 length equals 13 residues. The DNA for the CDR3 is TGCGCCAGCAGCTTGGAGCCGGGAAGTGGCTACACCTTC. It specifies CASSLEPGSGYTF.

V and J are TRBV19 and TRBJ1-2; 9 nucleotides match TRBD1. Germline V gene lookup returns CDR1 LNHDA and CDR2 SQIVND (reference sequence). The CDR3 runs to 13 residues. Trimming cost V 6 bases and J 6 bases; bases outside gene matches: 5. In DNA form, the CDR3 reads TGTGCCAGTAGCATGGACAGGGGCGATGGCTACACCTTC. Its translation: CASSMDRGDGYTF.

The chain joins TRBV7-2 to TRBJ1-1; D perhaps matches TRBD1 (5 bases). Trimming left V 5 bases short and J 6 bases short, with 13 bases between. Germline V gene sequence: CDR1 SGHTA, CDR2 FQGNSA. This CDR3 has 13 residues. CDR3 nucleotides: TGTGCCAGCAGCGTTTTATGGGGCGCTGAAGCTTTCTTT. Residues: CASSVLWGAEAFF.

The chain has TRBV5-1 and TRBJ1-2; 9 bases line up with TRBD1. CDR3 length: 17 residues. Germline values: CDR1 SGHRS, CDR2 YFSETQ. Losses at the gene ends were 4 bases for V and 6 bases for J; bases not matched to a gene: 16. CDR3 residues: CASSVDRDRVLVDGYTF. In nucleotides, the CDR3 is TGCGCCAGCAGCGTAGACCGGGACAGGGTGTTAGTTGATGGCTACACCTTC.

The chain carries TRBV4-3 and TRBJ2-7; 8 nucleotides agree with TRBD1. The CDR3 is made up of 18 amino acids. V gave up 1 base and J gave up 2 bases; unmatched junction bases: 13. The germline V gene has CDR1 LGHNA and CDR2 YSLEER. The CDR3 nucleotides are TGCGCCAGCAGCCAAGGATCGTGGGGACAGGTGCCCCCCTACGAGCAGTACTTC. Its protein product is CASSQGSWGQVPPYEQYF.

The chain couples TRBV28 to TRBJ1-2, with D perhaps matching TRBD1 (6 bases). The V and J ends lost 3 bases and 4 bases respectively, with 24 bases between them. Per germline, CDR1 MDHEN and CDR2 SYDVKM. The length of the CDR3 is 18 residues. In DNA, the CDR3 is TGTGCCAGCAGTTTGGCCGGGGGGACACCAACCCTCGGCTATGGCTACACCTTC. Translated, it gives CASSLAGGTPTLGYGYTF.

In its sample, this clone was seen once. The chain joins TRBV6-4 to TRBJ2-3, with 9 bases identical to TRBD2. The CDR3 extends over 15 amino acids. The germline V gene encodes CDR1 MRHNA and CDR2 SNTAGT. The V and J ends lost 4 bases and 1 base, in that order; junction bases with no gene match: 3. Written as DNA, the CDR3 is TGTGCCAGCAGTGTTGAGCGGGGGGGCACAGATACGCAGTATTTT. Protein sequence: CASSVERGGTDTQYF.